These 20 T cell receptor beta chains originate from one sample sequenced in a study of OX40 agonist ivuxolimab in advanced cancers. Produced via immunoSEQ multiplex PCR; TCRdb's table is partial and in-frame only. Of 94,000 or so clones in the sample, 80% to 85% were seen once. Sequenced here: CD4+ or CD8+ T cells sorted from blood, sampled in a trial of the OX40 agonist ivuxolimab. The receptors originated from an adult with an advanced solid tumor such as melanoma, head and neck, liver or kidney cancer.

This clone was recorded a few times. The V gene is TRBV5-4, the J gene TRBJ2-3, with 12 bases fitting TRBD2. The CDR3 consists of 19 residues. The germline V gene encodes CDR1 SGHNT and CDR2 YYREEE (reference sequence). Unmatched junction bases numbered 13, after V lost 5 bases and J lost 0 bases. For the CDR3, the DNA is TGTGCCAGCAGTCCGGGTGGACTAGCGGGGAGTTCAAGCACAGATACGCAGTATTTT. Its translation is CASSPGGLAGSSSTDTQYF. Complete variable domain (other parts from reference TRBV5-4 and TRBJ2-3): ETGVTQSPTHLIKTRGQQVTLRCSSQSGHNTVSWYQQALGQGPQFIFQYYREEENGRGNFPPRFSGLQFPNYSSELNVNALELDDSALYLCASSPGGLAGSSSTDTQYFGPGTRLTVL.

J is TRBJ2-1 and V is TRBV5-4; tentative D call: TRBD1 (6 bases). Trimming shortened V by 4 bases and J by 7 bases, and 21 bases separated the two germline ends. Germline CDR1 is SGHNT and CDR2 is YYREEE (reference sequence). This CDR3 region has 16 residues. The CDR3 is CASSLKKDSADNEQFF. In nucleotides, the CDR3 is TGTGCCAGCAGCCTAAAAAAGGACAGCGCGGATAATGAGCAGTTCTTC.

The V and J genes are TRBV13 and TRBJ1-1; TRBD1 is a possible D gene (6 bases). V was cut by 5 bases and J by 4 bases, with 20 bases left in between. Germline loops: CDR1 PRHDT, CDR2 FYEKMQ (reference sequence). The CDR3 consists of 16 residues. The CDR3 spells CASSPWGMGAGTEAFF. The DNA of the CDR3 is TGTGCCAGCAGCCCTTGGGGGATGGGGGCCGGCACTGAAGCTTTCTTT.

In nucleotides, the CDR3 is TGTGCCAGCAGCGCCGACCCTAGCTCCTACAATGAGCAGTTCTTC. Protein: CASSADPSSYNEQFF. V is TRBV9 and J is TRBJ2-1; D remains unclear. Trimming removed 3 bases from V and 0 bases from J, with 10 bases in between. The CDR3 spans 15 residues. Per the germline V gene, CDR1 is SGDLS and CDR2 is YYNGEE.

This chain's CDR3 is CASSLRDSNEQFF. In DNA, the CDR3 is TGTGCCAGCTCGCTCCGGGACTCCAATGAGCAGTTCTTC. The rearrangement joins TRBV18 to TRBJ2-1; D might be TRBD2 (6 bases). Germline V gene data show CDR1 as KGHSH and CDR2 as LQKENI. This CDR3 is 13 amino acids long. Trimming took 6 bases from V and 6 from J, leaving 12 bases between them.

The chain combines TRBV7-9 with TRBJ2-5; a possible D gene is TRBD1 (6 bases). The CDR3 runs 13 residues. Trimming pared 1 base from V and 5 bases from J, leaving 8 bases between. The germline CDR1 and CDR2 sequences are SEHNR and FQNEAQ (reference sequence). CDR3 sequence (DNA): TGTGCCAGCAGCTTAGGGGGGCCGGAGACCCAGTACTTC. It translates to CASSLGGPETQYF.

The CDR3 DNA follows: TGTGCCAGCAGCTCATTACGATCTTTCTATGGCTACACCTTC. This encodes CASSSLRSFYGYTF. This chain joins TRBV11-2 and TRBJ1-2; D gene uncertain. The CDR3 has 14 residues. V shed 4 bases and J shed 4 bases, with 13 bases lying between them. Germline-derived CDR1 and CDR2 are SGHAT and FQNNGV. Variable domain in full (rest from reference TRBV11-2 and TRBJ1-2): EAGVAQSPRYKIIEKRQSVAFWCNPISGHATLYWYQQILGQGPKLLIQFQNNGVVDDSQLPKDRFSAERLKGVDSTLKIQPAKLEDSAVYLCASSSLRSFYGYTFGSGTRLTVV.

The chain recombines TRBV9 with TRBJ2-5; 7 nucleotides line up with TRBD2. After removal of 4 bases from V and 2 bases from J, the junction contained 8 bases not matched to a gene. The length of the CDR3 is 15 residues. Germline CDR1 is SGDLS and CDR2 is YYNGEE. This CDR3 reads CASSPLTSPQETQYF. The DNA for the CDR3 is TGTGCCAGCAGCCCGCTGACTAGCCCACAAGAGACCCAGTACTTC.

CDR3 DNA: TGTGCCAGCATAGAGCGCGTCCCCTACGAGCAGTACGTC. As protein: CASIERVPYEQYV. V gene TRBV19 combines with J gene TRBJ2-7, with D uncertain. Trimming removed 9 bases from V and 2 bases from J, with 14 bases in between. The CDR3 spans 13 residues. In germline, CDR1 is LNHDA, CDR2 SQIVND (reference sequence).

This chain connects TRBV9 to TRBJ2-2; D uncertain. The CDR3 is 11 amino acids. From germline, CDR1 is SGDLS and CDR2 YYNGEE. Trimming cost V 5 bases and J 4 bases, with 3 bases left between them. For the CDR3, the DNA is TGTGCCAGCAGTAGCACCGGGGAGCTGTTTTTT. Protein product: CASSSTGELFF.

This rearrangement joins TRBV6-5 to TRBJ1-5; 7 positions agree with TRBD1. CDR3 length equals 14 residues. The junction had 3 bases not matched to a gene; V was cut back by 6 bases and J by 1 base. Germline CDR1 reads MNHEY; CDR2 reads SVGAGI. The CDR3: CASRRQGSNQPQHF. The CDR3 DNA follows: TGTGCCAGCAGAAGACAGGGAAGCAATCAGCCCCAGCATTTT.

V and J are TRBV21-1 and TRBJ1-5. TRBV21-1 is a pseudogene. This CDR3 is 14 amino acids long. The CDR3 here is CASSKAHTGQPQHF. The CDR3, as DNA: TGTGCCAGCAGCAAAGCCCACACCGGTCAGCCCCAGCATTTT.

The gene calls are TRBV2 and TRBJ2-3; tentatively, D is TRBD2 (5 bases). V lost 0 bases to trimming and J lost 1 base, with 11 bases between them. Germline-derived CDR1 and CDR2 are SNHLY and FYNNEI. The CDR3 runs to 16 residues. CDR3 loop: CASSEALGVGTDTQYF. For the CDR3, the DNA is TGTGCCAGCAGTGAAGCGTTGGGAGTGGGCACAGATACGCAGTATTTT. The variable domain in full, completed from reference TRBV2 and TRBJ2-3, reads EPEVTQTPSHQVTQMGQEVILRCVPISNHLYFYWYRQILGQKVEFLVSFYNNEISEKSEIFDDQFSVERPDGSNFTLKIRSTKLEDSAMYFCASSEALGVGTDTQYFGPGTRLTVL.

This clone was seen only a few times. This chain links TRBV6-6 with TRBJ1-1; 7 bases fit TRBD1. Trimming removed 7 bases from V and 3 bases from J; junction bases left unmatched: 8. CDR3 length: 14 amino acids. Germline CDR1 and CDR2: MNHNY and SVGAGI (reference sequence). Here the CDR3 reads CASTEQGTDTEAFF. The CDR3 nucleotides are TGTGCCAGCACAGAACAGGGGACCGACACTGAAGCTTTCTTT.

The V gene is TRBV30, the J gene TRBJ2-7, with a weak D call TRBD2 (5 bases). CDR1 and CDR2 from the germline V gene are GTSNPN and SVGIG (reference sequence). The CDR3 sequence is 12 residues long. V shed 4 bases and J shed 5 bases, with 12 bases lying between them. CDR3: CAWTGQRDEQYF. In DNA form, the CDR3 reads TGTGCCTGGACCGGCCAGAGGGACGAGCAGTACTTC.

This clone has only one observation. The V call is TRBV5-4, the J call TRBJ2-7; 10 bases align to TRBD1. CDR3 length: 16 amino acids. The J segment lost 2 bases and the V segment lost 4 bases, leaving 9 bases of the junction unmatched. Germline V lookup: CDR1 SGHNT, CDR2 YYREEE (reference sequence). DNA for the CDR3: TGTGCCAGCAGCGGGGACAGGGGACGGAATCCCTACGAGCAGTACTTC. The encoded protein is CASSGDRGRNPYEQYF.

This chain uses TRBV7-9 with TRBJ1-1; no reliable D call. V lost 5 bases, J lost 1 base, and 17 bases lay in between. The CDR3 covers 16 residues. The V gene's germline CDR1 is SEHNR and CDR2 FQNEAQ (reference sequence). The CDR3 bases are TGTGCCAGCAGCCCCCGAGGAGTCAGTGGGAACACTGAAGCTTTCTTT. This translates into CASSPRGVSGNTEAFF.

The rearrangement links TRBV9 to TRBJ1-2; possible D gene TRBD1, 6 bases. Germline CDR1 and CDR2: SGDLS and YYNGEE. Deletions cut 0 bases from V and 6 bases from J, with 15 bases between. This CDR3 has 15 residues. CDR3 coding DNA: TGTGCCAGCAGCGTAGTGGACCAGGGGTTTGATGGCTACACCTTC. Translation gives CASSVVDQGFDGYTF.

The chain has TRBV28 and TRBJ2-7; D possibly matches TRBD1 or TRBD2 (6 bases each). The CDR3 extends over 12 amino acids. Deletions cut 6 bases from V and 6 bases from J, with 12 bases between. CDR1 MDHEN and CDR2 SYDVKM come from the germline V gene. As DNA, the CDR3 is TGTGCCAGCAGCCAACAGGGAGGCGAGCAGTACTTC. Amino acids: CASSQQGGEQYF.

V usage is TRBV5-6 and J usage is TRBJ1-3, with D possibly matching TRBD1 (5 bases). Deletions cut 2 bases from V and 0 bases from J, with 12 bases between. The CDR3 contains 16 residues. Germline V gene data show CDR1 as SGHDT and CDR2 as YYEEEE. This CDR3 reads CASSFRDGISGNTIYF. DNA of the CDR3: TGTGCCAGCAGCTTCCGGGACGGAATCTCTGGAAACACCATATATTTT.